The TCR beta chain described here comes from a study of T cell changes during pregnancy in multiple sclerosis. This CDR3 comprises 15 residues. Trimming shortened V by 8 bases and J by 0 bases, and 13 bases separated the two germline ends. Germline V gene data show CDR1 as MDHEN and CDR2 as SYDVKM. Measured with immunoSEQ multiplex PCR; TCRdb has only the in-frame clones, and not every one. The table has tens of thousands of clones, roughly 92% seen once; the top ten hold approximately 0.2%. Sequences were derived from CD4+ T cells from peripheral blood mononuclear cells, sampled before pregnancy. This receptor was identified in a female donor with multiple sclerosis, enrolled in a pregnancy study. The J gene is TRBJ2-2, the V gene TRBV28; D might be TRBD2 (6 bases). The CDR3 coding sequence is TGTGCCAGCGCTCCGGGACTCGCGAACACCGGGGAGCTGTTTTTT. Residues: CASAPGLANTGELFF.